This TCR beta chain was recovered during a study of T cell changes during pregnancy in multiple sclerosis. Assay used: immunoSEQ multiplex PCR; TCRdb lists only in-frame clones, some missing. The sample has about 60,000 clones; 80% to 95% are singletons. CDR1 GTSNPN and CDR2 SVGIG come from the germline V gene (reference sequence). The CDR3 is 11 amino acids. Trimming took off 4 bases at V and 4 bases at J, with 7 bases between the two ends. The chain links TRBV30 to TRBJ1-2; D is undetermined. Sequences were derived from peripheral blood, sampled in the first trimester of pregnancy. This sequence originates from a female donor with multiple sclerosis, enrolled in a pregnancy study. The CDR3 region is CAWKWSYGYTF. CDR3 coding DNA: TGTGCCTGGAAGTGGAGCTATGGCTACACCTTC.